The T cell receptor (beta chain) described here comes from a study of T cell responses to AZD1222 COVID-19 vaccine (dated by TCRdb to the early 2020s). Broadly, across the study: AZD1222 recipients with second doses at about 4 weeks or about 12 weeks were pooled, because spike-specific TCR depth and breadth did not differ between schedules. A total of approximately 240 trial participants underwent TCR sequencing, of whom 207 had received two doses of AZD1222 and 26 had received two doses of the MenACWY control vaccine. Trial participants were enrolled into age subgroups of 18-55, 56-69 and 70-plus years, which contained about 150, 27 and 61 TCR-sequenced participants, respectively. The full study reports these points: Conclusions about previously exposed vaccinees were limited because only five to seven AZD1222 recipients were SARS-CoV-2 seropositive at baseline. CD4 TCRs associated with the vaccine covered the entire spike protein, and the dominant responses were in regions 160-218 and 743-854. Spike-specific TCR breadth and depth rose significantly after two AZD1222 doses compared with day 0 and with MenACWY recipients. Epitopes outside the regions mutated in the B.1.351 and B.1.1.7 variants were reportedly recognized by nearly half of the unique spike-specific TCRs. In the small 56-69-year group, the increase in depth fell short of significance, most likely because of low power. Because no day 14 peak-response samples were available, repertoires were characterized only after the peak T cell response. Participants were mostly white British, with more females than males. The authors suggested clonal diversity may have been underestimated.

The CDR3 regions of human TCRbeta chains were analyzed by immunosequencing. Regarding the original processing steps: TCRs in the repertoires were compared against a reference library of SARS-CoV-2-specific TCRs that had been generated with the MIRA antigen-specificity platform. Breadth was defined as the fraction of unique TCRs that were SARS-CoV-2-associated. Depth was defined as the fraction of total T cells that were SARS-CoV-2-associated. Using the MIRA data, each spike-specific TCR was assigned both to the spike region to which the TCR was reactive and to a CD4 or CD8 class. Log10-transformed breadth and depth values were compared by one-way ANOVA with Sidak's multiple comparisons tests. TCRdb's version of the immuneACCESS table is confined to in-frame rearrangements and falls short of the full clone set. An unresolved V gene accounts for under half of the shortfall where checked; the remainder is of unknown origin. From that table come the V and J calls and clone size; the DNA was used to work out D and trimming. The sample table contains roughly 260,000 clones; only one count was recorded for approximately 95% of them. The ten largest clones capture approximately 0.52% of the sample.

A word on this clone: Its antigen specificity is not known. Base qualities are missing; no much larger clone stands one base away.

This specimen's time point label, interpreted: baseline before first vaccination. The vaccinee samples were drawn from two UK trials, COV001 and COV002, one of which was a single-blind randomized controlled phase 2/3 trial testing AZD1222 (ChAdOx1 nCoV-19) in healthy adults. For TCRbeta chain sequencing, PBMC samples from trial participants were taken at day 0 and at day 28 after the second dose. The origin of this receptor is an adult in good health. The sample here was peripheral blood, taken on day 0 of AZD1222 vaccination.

The CDR3 region has the sequence CASSWGQGKGYEQYF. The nucleotide sequence is TGCGCCAGCAGCTGGGGACAGGGAAAAGGCTACGAGCAGTACTTC. The chain is assembled from TRBV5-1 and TRBJ2-7, with 9 central nucleotides matching TRBD1. From its cysteine to its phenylalanine, the CDR3 spans 15 amino acids. This entry keeps only the CDR3 DNA: 45 bases, framed from base 1. Taken from the germline V gene, the CDR1 and CDR2 loops are SGHRS and YFSETQ. Relative to germline, V is missing 3 bases and J is missing 3 bases, with 7 bases of the junction outside any gene match.